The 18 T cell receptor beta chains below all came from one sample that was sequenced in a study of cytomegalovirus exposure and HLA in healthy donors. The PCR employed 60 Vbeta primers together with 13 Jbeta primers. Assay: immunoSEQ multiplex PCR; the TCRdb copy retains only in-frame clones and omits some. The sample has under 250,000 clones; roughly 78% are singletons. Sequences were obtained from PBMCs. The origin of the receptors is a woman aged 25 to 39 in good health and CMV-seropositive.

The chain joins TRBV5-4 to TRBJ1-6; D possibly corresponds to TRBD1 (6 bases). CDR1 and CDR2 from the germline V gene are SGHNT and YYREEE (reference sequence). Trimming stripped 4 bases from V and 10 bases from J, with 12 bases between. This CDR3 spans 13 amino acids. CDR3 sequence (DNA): TGTGCCAGCAGCCCAAACAGGGTCTCACCCCTCCACTTT. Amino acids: CASSPNRVSPLHF. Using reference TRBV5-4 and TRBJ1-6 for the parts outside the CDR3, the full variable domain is ETGVTQSPTHLIKTRGQQVTLRCSSQSGHNTVSWYQQALGQGPQFIFQYYREEENGRGNFPPRFSGLQFPNYSSELNVNALELDDSALYLCASSPNRVSPLHFGNGTRLTVT.

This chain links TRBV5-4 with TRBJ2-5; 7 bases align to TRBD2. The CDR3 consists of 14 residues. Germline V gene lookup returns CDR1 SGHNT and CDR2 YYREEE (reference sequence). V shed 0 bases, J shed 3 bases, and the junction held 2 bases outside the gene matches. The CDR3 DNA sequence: TGTGCCAGCAGCTTGGAAACTAGCGAAGAGACCCAGTACTTC. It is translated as CASSLETSEETQYF.

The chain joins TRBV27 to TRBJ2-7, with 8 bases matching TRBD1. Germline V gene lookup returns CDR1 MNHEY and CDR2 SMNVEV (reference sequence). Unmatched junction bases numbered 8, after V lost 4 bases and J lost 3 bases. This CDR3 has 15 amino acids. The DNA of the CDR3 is TGTGCCAGCAGTTCCGACCGGGACAGGATCTACGAGCAGTACTTC. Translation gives CASSSDRDRIYEQYF.

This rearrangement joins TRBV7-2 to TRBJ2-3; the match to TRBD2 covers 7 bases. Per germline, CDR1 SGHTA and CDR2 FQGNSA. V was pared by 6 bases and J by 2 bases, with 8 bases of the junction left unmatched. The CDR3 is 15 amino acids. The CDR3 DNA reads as TGTGCCAGCAGAGGGGCGGGGGACCACACAGATACGCAGTATTTT. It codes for CASRGAGDHTDTQYF.

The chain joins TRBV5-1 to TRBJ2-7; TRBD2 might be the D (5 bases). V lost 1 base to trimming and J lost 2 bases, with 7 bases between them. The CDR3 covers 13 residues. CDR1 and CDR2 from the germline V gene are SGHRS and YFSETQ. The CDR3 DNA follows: TGCGCCAGCAGCTTGTCCGGGACCTACGAGCAGTACTTC. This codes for CASSLSGTYEQYF.

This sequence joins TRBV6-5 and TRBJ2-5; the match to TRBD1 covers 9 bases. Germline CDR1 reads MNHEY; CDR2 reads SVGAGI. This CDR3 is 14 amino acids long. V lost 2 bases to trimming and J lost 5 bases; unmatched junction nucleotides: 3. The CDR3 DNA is TGTGCCAGCAGTTACACAGGGGGCGTTGAGACCCAGTACTTC. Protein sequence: CASSYTGGVETQYF.

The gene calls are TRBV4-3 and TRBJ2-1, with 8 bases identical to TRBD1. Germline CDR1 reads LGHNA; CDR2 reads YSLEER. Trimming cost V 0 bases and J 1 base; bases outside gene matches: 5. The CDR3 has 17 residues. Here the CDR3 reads CASSQDMTGASYNEQFF. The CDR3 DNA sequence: TGCGCCAGCAGCCAAGATATGACAGGGGCTTCCTACAATGAGCAGTTCTTC.

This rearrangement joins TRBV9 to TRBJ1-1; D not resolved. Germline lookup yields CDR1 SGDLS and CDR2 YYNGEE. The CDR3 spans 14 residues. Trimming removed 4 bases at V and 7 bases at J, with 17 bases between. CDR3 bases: TGTGCCAGCAGCCCTTTAGAGAGCCCGTATGAAGCTTTCTTT. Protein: CASSPLESPYEAFF.

CDR3 bases: TGTGCCAGCAGGGGGCAACTGAACACTGAAGCTTTCTTT. As protein: CASRGQLNTEAFF. This chain joins TRBV6-5 and TRBJ1-1, with a weak D call TRBD1 (5 bases). The CDR3 consists of 13 residues. Germline V gene data show CDR1 as MNHEY and CDR2 as SVGAGI. Trimming shortened V by 6 bases and J by 0 bases, and 8 bases separated the two germline ends.

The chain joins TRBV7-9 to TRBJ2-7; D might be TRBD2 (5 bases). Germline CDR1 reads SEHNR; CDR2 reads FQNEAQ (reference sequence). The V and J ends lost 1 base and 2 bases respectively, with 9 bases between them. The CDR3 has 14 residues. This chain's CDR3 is CASSLEAAAYEQYF. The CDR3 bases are TGTGCCAGCAGCTTAGAAGCGGCAGCCTACGAGCAGTACTTC.

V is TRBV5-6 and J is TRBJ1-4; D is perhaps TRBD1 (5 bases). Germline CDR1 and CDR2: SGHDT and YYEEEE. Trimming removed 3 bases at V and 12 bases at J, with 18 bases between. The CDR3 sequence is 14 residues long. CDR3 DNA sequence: TGTGCCAGCAGCTCCGGTGGGGCCCGGGGGGAACTGTTTTTT. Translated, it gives CASSSGGARGELFF.

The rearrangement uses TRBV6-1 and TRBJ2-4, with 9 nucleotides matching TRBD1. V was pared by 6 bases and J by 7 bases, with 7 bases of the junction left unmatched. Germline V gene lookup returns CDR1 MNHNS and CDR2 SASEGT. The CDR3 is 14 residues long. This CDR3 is CASRKDRGTNIQYF. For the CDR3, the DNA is TGTGCCAGCAGAAAAGACAGGGGGACGAACATTCAGTACTTC.

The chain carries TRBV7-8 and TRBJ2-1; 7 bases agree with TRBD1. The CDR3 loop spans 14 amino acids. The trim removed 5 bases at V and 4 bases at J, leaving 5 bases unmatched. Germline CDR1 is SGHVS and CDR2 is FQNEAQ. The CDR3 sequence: CASSTRQGYNEQFF. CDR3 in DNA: TGTGCCAGCAGCACCCGACAGGGTTACAATGAGCAGTTCTTC.

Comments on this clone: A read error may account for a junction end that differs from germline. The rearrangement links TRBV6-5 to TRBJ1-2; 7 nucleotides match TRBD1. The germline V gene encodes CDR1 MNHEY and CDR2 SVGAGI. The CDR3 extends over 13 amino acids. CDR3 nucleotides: TGTGCCAGCAATTACAGGGGCTATGATGGCTACACCTTC. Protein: CASNYRGYDGYTF.

The CDR3 nucleotides read TGCGCCAGCAGCTCGGGGACTAGCGGGCACTACGAGCAGTACTTC. Its translation is CASSSGTSGHYEQYF. The chain combines TRBV5-1 with TRBJ2-7; 12 bases map to TRBD2. After removal of 3 bases from V and 3 bases from J, the junction contained 4 bases not matched to a gene. Germline CDR1 and CDR2: SGHRS and YFSETQ. CDR3 length equals 15 residues.

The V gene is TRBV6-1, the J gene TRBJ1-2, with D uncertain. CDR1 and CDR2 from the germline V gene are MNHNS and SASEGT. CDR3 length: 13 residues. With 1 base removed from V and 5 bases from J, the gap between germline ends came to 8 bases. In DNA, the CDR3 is TGTGCCAGCAGTGAAGTTGGCCTTTATGGCTACACCTTC. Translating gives CASSEVGLYGYTF.

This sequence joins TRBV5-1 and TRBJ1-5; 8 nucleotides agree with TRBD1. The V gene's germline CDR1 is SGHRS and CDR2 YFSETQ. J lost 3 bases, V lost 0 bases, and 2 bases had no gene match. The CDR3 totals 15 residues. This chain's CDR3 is CASSLAGGNNQPQHF. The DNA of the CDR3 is TGCGCCAGCAGCTTGGCAGGGGGCAACAATCAGCCCCAGCATTTT.

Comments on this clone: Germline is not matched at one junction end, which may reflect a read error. Here the CDR3 DNA reads TGTTCCAGCCAACCCGGACAGGGGGCGCGAACTAATGAAAAACTGTTTTTT. The encoded protein is CSSQPGQGARTNEKLFF. This chain uses TRBV7-9 with TRBJ1-4; 11 bases align to TRBD1. The CDR3 covers 17 residues. Germline assignment: CDR1 SEHNR and CDR2 FQNEAQ (reference sequence). The variable domain in full, completed from reference TRBV7-9 and TRBJ1-4, reads DTGVSQNPRHKITKRGQNVTFRCDPISEHNRLYWYRQTLGQGPEFLTYFQNEAQLEKSRLLSDRFSAERPKGSFSTLEIQRTEQGDSAMYLCSSQPGQGARTNEKLFFGSGTQLSVL.